This entry is about one T cell receptor (beta chain). Its antigen remains unidentified. Within one base of it there is no much larger clone, and no base qualities were kept. The immunoSEQ Assay, a bias-controlled multiplex PCR, was used to amplify TCRbeta CDR3 regions from genomic DNA. On the authors' methods: Nucleated cell counts per sample were estimated from amplification of reference gene primers within the assay. To quantify the absolute abundance of each unique TCRbeta CDR3 rearrangement, sequence reads were collapsed and filtered. For each sample, productive Simpson clonality was calculated as the square root of Simpson's diversity index across productive rearrangements. This immuneACCESS table, as held by TCRdb, lists in-frame sequences with V and J called but not all clones. Of the missing ones, under half trace to an unresolved V gene in checked studies; the others have no known cause. V and J calls and clone size follow that table, whereas D and trimming were derived from the DNA. The sample table lists roughly 250,000 clones, approximately 79% of them with a count of one. The ten largest clones take up roughly 4% of the sample.

The data belong to a study of blood T cell repertoires in COVID-19 (dated by TCRdb to the early 2020s). Study-wide context: The collaborator samples originated in the United States, Italy and Spain and spanned the acute and convalescent phases of COVID-19. The material from the prospective study consisted of cDNA or gDNA derived from T cells, B-cell-depleted T cells, or PBMCs. The dataset comprised deeply sampled blood TCRbeta repertoires from subjects exposed to, actively infected with, or recovered from COVID-19. The repertoires were released in a freely available public database meant as a resource for research on the immune response to SARS-CoV-2. Samples were obtained from the ongoing ImmuneRACE study (first 160 participants) and from about 1,300 subjects provided by 6 global collaborators. Sample metadata almost always included a de-identified subject ID, COVID-19 status, age in years and sex. Where HLA class I and class II types were available, the types were taken from metadata supplied by the sample provider, not from assay-based typing.

General study outcomes and caveats: The quantity of clinical and demographic metadata differed by source and by participant and was supplied without curation.

Collaborating institutions collected whole blood in K2EDTA tubes following their own protocols. For TCRbeta analysis, collaborator samples were shipped as frozen whole blood, as isolated PBMCs, or as DNA extracted from either sample type. This clonotype was obtained from a woman in her thirties or forties with active or convalescent COVID-19. Material: peripheral blood.

The CDR3 loop reads CGAGDRFDSPLHF. The DNA reads TGTGGCGCCGGAGACAGGTTTGATTCACCCCTCCACTTT. Recombination connected TRBV5-5 to TRBJ1-6, and perhaps TRBD1 as D gene, on 6 matching bases. Measured from the cysteine to the phenylalanine, the CDR3 is 13 residues long. Just the 39-base CDR3 DNA is kept, in frame starting at base 1. From the germline V gene (reference sequence), CDR1 is SGHKS and CDR2 is YYEKEE.